This T cell receptor beta chain was identified in a study of blood T cell repertoires in COVID-19. Germline loops: CDR1 LGHNA, CDR2 YNFKEQ. V was pared by 1 base and J by 9 bases, with 8 bases between. The CDR3 spans 12 residues. Produced via immunoSEQ multiplex PCR; TCRdb's table is partial and in-frame only. The top ten hold 0.55% of the sample, which has just over 30,000 clones, more than 80% seen once. This TCR derives from a woman aged 40 to 50 with active or convalescent COVID-19. The chain joins TRBV4-2 to TRBJ2-3; D may be TRBD1 (6 bases). What was sequenced was peripheral blood. CDR3 residues: CASSQGGLTQYF. The CDR3 bases are TGTGCCAGCAGCCAAGGGGGGCTGACGCAGTATTTT.